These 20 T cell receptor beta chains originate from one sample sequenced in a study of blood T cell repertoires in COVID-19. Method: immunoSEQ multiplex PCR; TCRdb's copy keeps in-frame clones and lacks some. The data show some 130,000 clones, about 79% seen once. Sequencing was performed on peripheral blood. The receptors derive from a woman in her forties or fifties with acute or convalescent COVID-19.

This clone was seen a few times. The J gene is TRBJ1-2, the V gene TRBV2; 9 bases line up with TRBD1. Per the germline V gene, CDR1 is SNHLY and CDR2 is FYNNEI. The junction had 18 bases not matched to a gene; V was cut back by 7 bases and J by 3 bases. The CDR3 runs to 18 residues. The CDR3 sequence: CASKGQGVEAAIYYGYTF. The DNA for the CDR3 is TGTGCCAGCAAGGGACAGGGAGTTGAGGCAGCCATATACTATGGCTACACCTTC.

The CDR3 sequence is CASSPPVVARVTEKLFF. In nucleotides, the CDR3 is TGTGCCAGCAGCCCCCCGGTCGTCGCAAGAGTAACTGAAAAACTGTTTTTT. The chain is built from TRBV3-1 (or the pseudogene TRBV3-2) and TRBJ1-4; D uncertain. Germline loops: CDR1 LGHDT, CDR2 YNNKEL (reference sequence). V shed 4 bases and J shed 7 bases, with 22 bases lying between them. The CDR3 is 17 residues long.

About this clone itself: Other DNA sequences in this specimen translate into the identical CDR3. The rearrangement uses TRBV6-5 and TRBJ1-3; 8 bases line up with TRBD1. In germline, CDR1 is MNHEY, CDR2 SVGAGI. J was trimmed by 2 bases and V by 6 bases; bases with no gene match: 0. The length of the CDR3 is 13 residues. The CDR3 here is CASRTGAGNTIYF. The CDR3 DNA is TGTGCCAGCAGGACAGGGGCTGGAAACACCATATATTTT.

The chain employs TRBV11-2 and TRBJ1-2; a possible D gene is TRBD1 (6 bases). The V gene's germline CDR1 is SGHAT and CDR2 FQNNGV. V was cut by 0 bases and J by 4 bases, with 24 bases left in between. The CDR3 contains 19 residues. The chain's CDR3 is CASSLESIGGGRGAYGYTF. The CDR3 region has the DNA TGTGCCAGCAGCTTAGAATCAATTGGTGGAGGCAGGGGAGCCTATGGCTACACCTTC. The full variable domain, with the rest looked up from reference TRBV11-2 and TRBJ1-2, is EAGVAQSPRYKIIEKRQSVAFWCNPISGHATLYWYQQILGQGPKLLIQFQNNGVVDDSQLPKDRFSAERLKGVDSTLKIQPAKLEDSAVYLCASSLESIGGGRGAYGYTFGSGTRLTVV.

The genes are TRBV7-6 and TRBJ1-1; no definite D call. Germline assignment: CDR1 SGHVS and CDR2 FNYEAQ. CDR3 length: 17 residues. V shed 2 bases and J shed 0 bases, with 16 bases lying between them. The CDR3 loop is CASSLSPAGVLNTEAFF. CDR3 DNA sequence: TGTGCCAGCAGCTTAAGTCCCGCCGGAGTTTTGAACACTGAAGCTTTCTTT.

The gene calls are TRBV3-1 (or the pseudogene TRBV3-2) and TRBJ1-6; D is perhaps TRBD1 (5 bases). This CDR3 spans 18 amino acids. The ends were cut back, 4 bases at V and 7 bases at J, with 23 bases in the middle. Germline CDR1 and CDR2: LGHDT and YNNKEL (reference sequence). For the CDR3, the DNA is TGTGCCAGCAGCCGCCAAAGCGTGGGAGGGACGAGGAATTCACCCCTCCACTTT. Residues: CASSRQSVGGTRNSPLHF.

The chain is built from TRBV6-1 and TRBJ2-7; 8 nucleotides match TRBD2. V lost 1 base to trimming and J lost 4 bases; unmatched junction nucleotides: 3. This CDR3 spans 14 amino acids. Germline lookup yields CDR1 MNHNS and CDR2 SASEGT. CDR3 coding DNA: TGTGCCAGCAGTGAAGTCCAGCGGGAGTACGAGCAGTACTTC. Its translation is CASSEVQREYEQYF.

The CDR3 DNA sequence: TGTGCCAGCAGCCAAGAGTCTGCGGGGACTGAAGCTTTCTTT. Translated, it gives CASSQESAGTEAFF. The rearrangement uses TRBV14 and TRBJ1-1, with D uncertain. The germline V and J ends were trimmed by 0 bases and 5 bases, with 10 bases remaining between them. The length of the CDR3 is 14 residues. Germline V lookup: CDR1 SGHDN, CDR2 FVKESK.

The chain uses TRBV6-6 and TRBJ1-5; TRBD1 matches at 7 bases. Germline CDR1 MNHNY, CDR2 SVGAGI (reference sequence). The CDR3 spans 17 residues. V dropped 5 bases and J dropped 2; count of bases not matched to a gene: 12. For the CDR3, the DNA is TGTGCCAGCAGTCACAAAACAGGGGTGACTGGCAATCAGCCCCAGCATTTT. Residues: CASSHKTGVTGNQPQHF.

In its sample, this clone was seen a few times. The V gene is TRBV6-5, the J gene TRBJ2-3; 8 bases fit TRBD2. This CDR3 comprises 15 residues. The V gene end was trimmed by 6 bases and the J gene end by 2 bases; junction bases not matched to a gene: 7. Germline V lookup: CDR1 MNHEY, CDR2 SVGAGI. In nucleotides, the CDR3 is TGTGCCAGCAGGGACAGAGCGGGGGACACAGATACGCAGTATTTT. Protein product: CASRDRAGDTDTQYF.

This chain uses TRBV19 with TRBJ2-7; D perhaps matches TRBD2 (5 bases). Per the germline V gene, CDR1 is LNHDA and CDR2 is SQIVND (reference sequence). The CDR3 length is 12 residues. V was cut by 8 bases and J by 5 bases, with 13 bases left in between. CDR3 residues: CASGGRQDEQYF. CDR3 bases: TGTGCCAGTGGAGGCAGGCAGGACGAGCAGTACTTC. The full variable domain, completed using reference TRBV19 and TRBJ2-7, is DGGITQSPKYLFRKEGQNVTLSCEQNLNHDAMYWYRQDPGQGLRLIYYSQIVNDFQKGDIAEGYSVSREKKESFPLTVTSAQKNPTAFYLCASGGRQDEQYFGPGTRLTVT.

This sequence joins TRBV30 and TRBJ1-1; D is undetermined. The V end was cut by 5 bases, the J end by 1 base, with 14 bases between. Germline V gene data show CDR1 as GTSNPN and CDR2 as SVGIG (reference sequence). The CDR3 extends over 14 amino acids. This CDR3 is CAWSNGETNTEAFF. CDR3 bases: TGTGCCTGGTCAAACGGGGAAACGAACACTGAAGCTTTCTTT.

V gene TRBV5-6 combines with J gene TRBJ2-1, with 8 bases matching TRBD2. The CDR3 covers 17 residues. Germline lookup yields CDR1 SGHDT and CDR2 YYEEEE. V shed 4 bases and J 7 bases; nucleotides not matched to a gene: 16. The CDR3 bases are TGTGCCAGCAGCGGACTGGGGGGAGCGGGGGCGAGGAATGAGCAGTTCTTC. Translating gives CASSGLGGAGARNEQFF. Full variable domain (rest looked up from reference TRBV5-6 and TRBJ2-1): DAGVTQSPTHLIKTRGQQVTLRCSPKSGHDTVSWYQQALGQGPQFIFQYYEEEERQRGNFPDRFSGHQFPNYSSELNVNALLLGDSALYLCASSGLGGAGARNEQFFGPGTRLTVL.

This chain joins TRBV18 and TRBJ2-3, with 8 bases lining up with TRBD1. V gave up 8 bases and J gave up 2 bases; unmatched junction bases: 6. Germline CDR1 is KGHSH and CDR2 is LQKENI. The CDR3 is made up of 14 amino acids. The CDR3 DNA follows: TGTGCCAGCCAGGGACAGGCTGACACAGATACGCAGTATTTT. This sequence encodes CASQGQADTDTQYF.

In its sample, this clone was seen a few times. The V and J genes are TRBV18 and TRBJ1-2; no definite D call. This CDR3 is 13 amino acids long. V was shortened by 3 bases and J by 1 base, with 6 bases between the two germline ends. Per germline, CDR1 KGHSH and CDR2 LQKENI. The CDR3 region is CASSPAVNYGYTF. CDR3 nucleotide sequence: TGTGCCAGCTCACCGGCAGTTAACTATGGCTACACCTTC.

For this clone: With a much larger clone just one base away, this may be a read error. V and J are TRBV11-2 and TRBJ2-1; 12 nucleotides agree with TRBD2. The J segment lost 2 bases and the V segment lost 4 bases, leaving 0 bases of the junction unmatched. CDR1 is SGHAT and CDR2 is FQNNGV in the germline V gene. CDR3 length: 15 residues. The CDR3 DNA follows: TGTGCCAGCAGCTCTAGCGGGGGGGCCTACAATGAGCAGTTCTTC. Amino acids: CASSSSGGAYNEQFF.

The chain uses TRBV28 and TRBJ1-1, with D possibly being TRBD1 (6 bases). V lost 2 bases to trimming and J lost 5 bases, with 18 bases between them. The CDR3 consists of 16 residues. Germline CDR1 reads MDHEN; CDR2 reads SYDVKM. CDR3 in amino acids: CASSLNRENLGTEAFF. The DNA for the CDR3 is TGTGCCAGCAGTTTAAACAGGGAGAATCTTGGGACTGAAGCTTTCTTT.

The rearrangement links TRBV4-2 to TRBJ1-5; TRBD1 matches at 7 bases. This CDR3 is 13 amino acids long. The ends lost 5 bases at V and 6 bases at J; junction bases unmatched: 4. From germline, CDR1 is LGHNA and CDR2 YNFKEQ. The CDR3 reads CASSIDRVQPQHF. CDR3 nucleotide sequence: TGTGCCAGCAGCATCGACAGGGTTCAGCCCCAGCATTTT.

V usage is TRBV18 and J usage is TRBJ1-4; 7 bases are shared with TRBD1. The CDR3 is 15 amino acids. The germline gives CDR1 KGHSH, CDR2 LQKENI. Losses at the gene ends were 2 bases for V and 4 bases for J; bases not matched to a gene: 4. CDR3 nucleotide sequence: TGTGCCAGCTCACCAAAGGGACAGTATAATGAAAAACTGTTTTTT. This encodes CASSPKGQYNEKLFF. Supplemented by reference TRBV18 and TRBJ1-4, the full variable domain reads NAGVMQNPRHLVRRRGQEARLRCSPMKGHSHVYWYRQLPEEGLKFMVYLQKENIIDESGMPKERFSAEFPKEGPSILRIQQVVRGDSAAYFCASSPKGQYNEKLFFGSGTQLSVL.

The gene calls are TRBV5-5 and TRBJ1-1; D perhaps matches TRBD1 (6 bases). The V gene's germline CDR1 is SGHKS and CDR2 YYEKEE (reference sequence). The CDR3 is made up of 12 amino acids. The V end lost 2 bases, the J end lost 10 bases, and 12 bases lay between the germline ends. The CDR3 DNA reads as TGTGCCAGCAGCTTAGCAGGGGCTACAGCTTTCTTT. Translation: CASSLAGATAFF.